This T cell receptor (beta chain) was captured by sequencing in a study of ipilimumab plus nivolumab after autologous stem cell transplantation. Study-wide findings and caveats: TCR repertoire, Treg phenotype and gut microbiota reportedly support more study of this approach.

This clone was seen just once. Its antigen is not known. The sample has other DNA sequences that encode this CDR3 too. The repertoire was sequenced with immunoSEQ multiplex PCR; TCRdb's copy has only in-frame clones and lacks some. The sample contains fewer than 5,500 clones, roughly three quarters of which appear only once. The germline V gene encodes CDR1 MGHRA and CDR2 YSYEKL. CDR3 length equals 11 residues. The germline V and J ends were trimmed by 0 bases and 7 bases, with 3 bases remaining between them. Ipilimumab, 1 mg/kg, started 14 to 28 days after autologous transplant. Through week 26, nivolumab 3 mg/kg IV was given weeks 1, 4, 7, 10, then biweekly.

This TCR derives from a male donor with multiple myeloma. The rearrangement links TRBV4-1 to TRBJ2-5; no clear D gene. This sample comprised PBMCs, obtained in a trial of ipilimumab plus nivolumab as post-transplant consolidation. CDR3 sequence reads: CASSQDRTQYF. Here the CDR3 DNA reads TGCGCCAGCAGCCAAGATCGGACCCAGTACTTC.